The 7 T cell receptor beta chains reported below all come from one sample, sequenced in a study of Ad26.COV2.S vaccination and SARS-CoV-2 variants. The assay was immunoSEQ multiplex PCR, and TCRdb's table has in-frame clones only and misses some. The profile shows hundreds of thousands of clones, approximately 88% of them singletons. The treatment was: 19 received Ad26.COV2.S at low or high dose, single or two shots; about five received placebo; per-sample allocation not given. Sample collection was performed on day 63 after the first vaccine or placebo injection. Specimen: peripheral blood, collected in a trial of Ad26.COV2.S vaccine versus placebo. Every receptor here comes from a person between 18 and 65 years old who received the Ad26.COV2.S COVID-19 vaccine or a placebo.

With respect to this clone: Other DNA sequences of this sample code for an identical CDR3. J is TRBJ2-2 and V is TRBV7-2, with D unclear. In germline, CDR1 is SGHTA, CDR2 FQGNSA. V was trimmed by 5 bases and J by 3 bases, leaving 4 bases between them. This CDR3 is 12 amino acids long. For the CDR3, the DNA is TGTGCCAGCAGCCCCTACACCGGGGAGCTGTTTTTT. Its protein is CASSPYTGELFF. The variable domain in full, with the rest retrieved from reference TRBV7-2 and TRBJ2-2, is GAGVSQSPSNKVTEKGKDVELRCDPISGHTALYWYRQSLGQGLEFLIYFQGNSAPDKSGLPSDRFSAERTGGSVSTLTIQRTQQEDSAVYLCASSPYTGELFFGEGSRLTVL.

The J gene is TRBJ1-2, the V gene TRBV21-1; the D call of TRBD1 is as the table states it, not checked on the DNA. TRBV21-1 is designated a pseudogene. This CDR3 contains 15 residues. The CDR3 sequence: CASSPAQGELCGYTF. The CDR3 bases are TGTGCCAGCAGCCCCGCGCAGGGGGAATTGTGTGGCTACACCTTC.

CDR3 nucleotide sequence: TGTGCCAGCAGCTTGCCGGGATGGGATACGCAGTATTTT. It encodes CASSLPGWDTQYF. The rearrangement links TRBV5-4 to TRBJ2-3, with D perhaps TRBD2 (5 bases). V lost 1 base, J lost 6 bases, and 9 bases lay in between. Germline V gene lookup returns CDR1 SGHNT and CDR2 YYREEE (reference sequence). The CDR3 sequence is 13 residues long.

CDR3 in DNA: TGCAGTGCCTTGGGGACGACTGAAGCTTTCTTT. This sequence encodes CSALGTTEAFF. This sequence joins TRBV20-1 and TRBJ1-1, with D perhaps matching TRBD1 (5 bases). The CDR3 covers 11 residues. Germline CDR1 reads DFQATT; CDR2 reads SNEGSKA (reference sequence). Trimming took off 6 bases at V and 5 bases at J, with 10 bases between the two ends.

CDR3 protein: CASSLRVRQDTQYF. Here the CDR3 DNA reads TGTGCCAGCAGCTTGCGGGTCCGGCAAGATACGCAGTATTTT. This chain links TRBV5-6 with TRBJ2-3; D ambiguous. The V gene's germline CDR1 is SGHDT and CDR2 YYEEEE. This CDR3 spans 14 amino acids. Between the trimmed V and J ends, which lost 1 base and 5 bases, there was a span of 11 bases.

This clone was seen a single time. The chain joins TRBV7-3 to TRBJ1-1, with 7 bases identical to TRBD1. The CDR3 spans 15 residues. Germline V gives CDR1 SGHTA, CDR2 FQGTGA. Trimming cost V 0 bases and J 2 bases; bases outside gene matches: 3. CDR3 residues: CASSLTGQSNTEAFF. The CDR3 DNA reads TGTGCCAGCAGCTTAACGGGACAGAGTAACACTGAAGCTTTCTTT.

The V gene is TRBV2, the J gene TRBJ2-2, with D hard to call. This CDR3 is 13 amino acids long. V lost 6 bases and J 2 bases, leaving 7 bases between the germline ends. Germline assignment: CDR1 SNHLY and CDR2 FYNNEI. CDR3 region: CASRQDNTGELFF. DNA for the CDR3: TGTGCCAGCAGGCAGGATAACACCGGGGAGCTGTTTTTT.